This TCR beta chain appears in the sequencing data of a study of post-analysis software for immune sequencing data. General study results and limits: Included in a set of roughly five TRBV segments more frequent in patients than controls were TRBV5-6, TRBV5-1 and TRBV20-1.

The V gene end was trimmed by 6 bases and the J gene end by 2 bases; junction bases not matched to a gene: 9. Germline loops: CDR1 SGHAT, CDR2 FQNNGV. The CDR3 runs 17 residues. Note on this clonotype: The target antigen is unknown.

Unique molecular identifiers tagged the TCR beta cDNA libraries. Input amounts of 1 to 10 million T cells were used. These gave about 500,000 cDNA molecules, so each molecule approximated one T cell. Using its own MiXCR run on the PCR reads, TCRdb lists one record per CDR3 protein. In the table there are hundreds of thousands of distinct CDR3 sequences, around 60% of which are singletons. This TCR derives from a girl aged 2-10 years with multiple sclerosis. The V call is TRBV11-2, the J call TRBJ2-6; 8 bases are shared with TRBD1. The sample consisted of blood. The CDR3 region is CASRPLDRDAGANVLTF. CDR3 in DNA: TGTGCCAGCAGACCACTGGACAGGGACGCTGGGGCCAACGTCCTGACTTTC.